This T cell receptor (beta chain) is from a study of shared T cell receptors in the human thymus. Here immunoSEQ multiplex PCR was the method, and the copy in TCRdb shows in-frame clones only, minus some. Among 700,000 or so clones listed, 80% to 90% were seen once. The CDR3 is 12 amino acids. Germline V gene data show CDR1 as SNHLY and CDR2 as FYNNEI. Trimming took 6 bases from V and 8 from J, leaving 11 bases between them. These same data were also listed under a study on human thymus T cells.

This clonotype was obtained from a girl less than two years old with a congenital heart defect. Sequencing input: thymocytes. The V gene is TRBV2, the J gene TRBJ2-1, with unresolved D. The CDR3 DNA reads TGTGCCAGCAGCTATAAAACCTATGAGCAGTTCTTC. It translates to CASSYKTYEQFF.